The clone carrying this T cell receptor beta chain showed up just once. Its antigen is as yet unknown. The CDR3 covers 16 residues. Germline assignment: CDR1 SGHAT and CDR2 FQNNGV. The V gene lost 0 bases and the J gene lost 0 bases, with 9 bases spanning the gap. This entry is derived from a study of cytomegalovirus exposure and HLA in healthy donors. Overall study findings and caveats: Reported results showed that the classifier diagnosed cytomegalovirus status with high specificity and sensitivity. The study listed approximately 160 cytomegalovirus-associated TCR beta chains.

The data were produced by immunoSEQ multiplex PCR, yet TCRdb's version contains in-frame clones alone and is incomplete. The table has about 95,000 clones, 85% seen once. The receptor was isolated from a man between 18 and 29 years old in good health and CMV-seropositive. V is TRBV11-2 and J is TRBJ2-1, with a weak D call TRBD2 (5 bases). The specimen sequenced was PBMCs. The CDR3 is CASSLELAGSYNEQFF. The CDR3 DNA reads TGTGCCAGCAGCTTAGAGCTAGCTGGCTCCTACAATGAGCAGTTCTTC.